These 24 T cell receptor beta chains were all obtained from the same sample, sequenced in a study of control samples from healthy donors and cancer patients. TCRdb's copy holds only in-frame clones and misses some; the assay was immunoSEQ multiplex PCR. The data contain about 110,000 clones, approximately 82% of them singletons. The sequenced material came from blood. The source is a man between 18 and 35 years old in good health.

As regards this clone: A much larger clone lies a single base off, so this may be a read error. The chain has TRBV28 and TRBJ2-7; D may be TRBD1 or TRBD2 (5 bases each). The CDR3 loop spans 11 amino acids. CDR1 and CDR2 (germline): MDHEN, SYDVKM. V was pared by 3 bases and J by 6 bases, with 6 bases between. The CDR3 sequence is CASSLGREQYF. The CDR3 DNA reads TGTGCCAGCAGTTTGGGACGCGAGCAGTACTTC.

This chain joins TRBV28 and TRBJ2-3; the D gene is possibly TRBD1 (6 bases). V lost 2 bases, J lost 6 bases, and 9 bases lay in between. There are 13 residues in the CDR3. Germline CDR1 and CDR2: MDHEN and SYDVKM. The CDR3 loop reads CASSLGGRDTQYF. The DNA for the CDR3 is TGTGCCAGCAGTTTAGGGGGCAGGGATACGCAGTATTTT.

V gene TRBV5-5 combines with J gene TRBJ1-5; 7 bases match TRBD1. The CDR3 runs 15 residues. V dropped 3 bases and J dropped 7; count of bases not matched to a gene: 10. Germline V gene lookup returns CDR1 SGHKS and CDR2 YYEKEE (reference sequence). The CDR3 bases are TGTGCCAGCAGCTATACAGGGGAATGGGGGCAGCCCCAGCATTTT. Translating gives CASSYTGEWGQPQHF.

CDR3 DNA: TGCAGTGCTAGTTACCGATCAAACTATGGCTACACCTTC. This gives the protein CSASYRSNYGYTF. V and J are TRBV20-1 and TRBJ1-2; D unclear. Per germline, CDR1 DFQATT and CDR2 SNEGSKA (reference sequence). The V and J ends lost 3 bases and 2 bases respectively, with 10 bases between them. CDR3 length: 13 amino acids.

The CDR3 region has the DNA TGTGCCAGCAGTTTATTCTCGACGGATACGCAGTATTTT. This gives the protein CASSLFSTDTQYF. This chain links TRBV12-3 or TRBV12-4 with TRBJ2-3; D remains ambiguous. Trimming removed 2 bases at V and 6 bases at J, with 9 bases between. The CDR3 is 13 amino acids.

The CDR3 loop is CASSLFRLNTEAFF. CDR3 in DNA: TGCGCCAGCAGCTTATTCCGATTGAACACTGAAGCTTTCTTT. The chain links TRBV4-1 to TRBJ1-1, with D hard to call. The CDR3 is 14 residues long. Per the germline V gene, CDR1 is MGHRA and CDR2 is YSYEKL. Deletions cut 5 bases from V and 0 bases from J, with 10 bases between.

CDR3 in DNA: TGTGCCAGCAGCCCCCGGACAGGGGGAACCGGGGAGCTGTTTTTT. Amino acids: CASSPRTGGTGELFF. The gene calls are TRBV3-1 (or the pseudogene TRBV3-2) and TRBJ2-2; the match to TRBD1 covers 10 bases. The CDR3 length is 15 residues. The J segment lost 5 bases and the V segment lost 4 bases, leaving 4 bases of the junction unmatched. Germline V lookup: CDR1 LGHDT, CDR2 YNNKEL (reference sequence).

The V call is TRBV4-1, the J call TRBJ2-1; 7 nucleotides agree with TRBD2. The germline V gene encodes CDR1 MGHRA and CDR2 YSYEKL. CDR3 length: 15 amino acids. V was pared by 1 base and J by 9 bases, with 9 bases of the junction left unmatched. The CDR3 nucleotides are TGCGCCAGCAGCCAAGTAGGGAGGGTAGGTGCTGAGCAGTTCTTC. Translating gives CASSQVGRVGAEQFF.

This chain uses TRBV2 with TRBJ1-3; 8 bases are shared with TRBD1. Germline trimming cut 6 bases from V and 2 bases from J; bases unmatched to any gene: 6. The length of the CDR3 is 15 residues. Germline assignment: CDR1 SNHLY and CDR2 FYNNEI. CDR3 loop: CASSADRGTGNTIYF. CDR3 bases: TGTGCCAGCAGCGCAGACAGGGGAACTGGAAACACCATATATTTT.

This clone was detected only once. The rearrangement uses TRBV4-1 and TRBJ2-6, with D perhaps assigned TRBD1 or TRBD2 (5 bases each). V gave up 1 base and J gave up 4 bases, with 17 bases separating them. CDR3 length: 18 residues. Germline CDR1 and CDR2: MGHRA and YSYEKL. The CDR3 DNA is TGCGCCAGCAGCCAAGTTTCAAGAGGGGTGGAGGGGGCCAACGTCCTGACTTTC. It translates to CASSQVSRGVEGANVLTF.

The chain is built from TRBV9 and TRBJ2-7, with D perhaps being TRBD1 or TRBD2 (5 bases each). Germline V CDR1 and CDR2: SGDLS, YYNGEE. CDR3 length equals 14 residues. Deletions cut 3 bases from V and 2 bases from J, with 12 bases between. Written as DNA, the CDR3 is TGTGCCAGCAGCGGGGAGACAGAGACCTACGAGCAGTACGTC. This codes for CASSGETETYEQYV.

The V and J genes are TRBV2 and TRBJ2-1, with 9 bases that match TRBD1. CDR1 is SNHLY and CDR2 is FYNNEI in the germline V gene. This CDR3 region has 15 residues. V gave up 5 bases and J gave up 6 bases; unmatched junction bases: 8. The CDR3 here is CASSTDRGLGNEQFF. In nucleotides, the CDR3 is TGTGCCAGCAGTACCGACAGGGGGTTAGGCAATGAGCAGTTCTTC.

The chain links TRBV12-5 to TRBJ2-1, with D unresolved. V lost 3 bases, J lost 7 bases, and 10 bases lay in between. The CDR3 is made up of 13 amino acids. Germline lookup yields CDR1 LGHNT and CDR2 FRNRAP. The CDR3 loop is CASGLGGENEQFF. Here the CDR3 DNA reads TGTGCTAGTGGTTTAGGCGGAGAAAATGAGCAGTTCTTC.

The V and J genes are TRBV14 and TRBJ1-4; D not resolved. In germline, CDR1 is SGHDN, CDR2 FVKESK. Between the trimmed V and J ends, which lost 1 base and 3 bases, there was a span of 12 bases. CDR3 size: 16 residues. CDR3 in amino acids: CASSQAGRRSNEKLFF. The DNA of the CDR3 is TGTGCCAGCAGCCAAGCCGGGCGAAGATCTAATGAAAAACTGTTTTTT.

The CDR3 sequence: CASSLEGHGYTF. As DNA, the CDR3 is TGTGCCAGCAGCTTAGAAGGGCATGGCTACACCTTC. The chain links TRBV7-2 to TRBJ1-2; unclear D gene. The germline V gene has CDR1 SGHTA and CDR2 FQGNSA. This CDR3 is 12 amino acids long. V was pared by 1 base and J by 6 bases, with 6 bases between.

The CDR3 region has the DNA TGTGCCAGCAGCTTCTCGGAGACCCAGTACTTC. This sequence encodes CASSFSETQYF. V is TRBV7-8 and J is TRBJ2-5, with D uncertain. V lost 3 bases, J lost 5 bases, and 4 bases lay in between. The germline gives CDR1 SGHVS, CDR2 FQNEAQ. The CDR3 is 11 amino acids.

J is TRBJ1-1 and V is TRBV6-5; maybe TRBD1 (6 bases). Germline CDR1 and CDR2: MNHEY and SVGAGI. The germline V and J ends were trimmed by 10 bases and 5 bases, with 11 bases remaining between them. CDR3 size: 11 residues. The CDR3 nucleotides are TGTGCCACCAGGGGTGAGACTGAAGCTTTCTTT. It codes for CATRGETEAFF.

The chain recombines TRBV28 with TRBJ2-3; 13 bases agree with TRBD2. The CDR3 consists of 16 residues. V lost 5 bases and J lost 11; bases outside the gene matches: 13. In germline, CDR1 is MDHEN, CDR2 SYDVKM. The DNA for the CDR3 is TGTGCCAGCAGTCGAACTAGCGGGGGGGCCTGGGGGGTGCAGTATTTT. It specifies CASSRTSGGAWGVQYF.

This chain links TRBV7-9 with TRBJ2-5, with TRBD2 matching 9 bases. CDR1 and CDR2 from the germline V gene are SEHNR and FQNEAQ (reference sequence). Germline trimming cut 6 bases from V and 1 base from J; bases unmatched to any gene: 6. The CDR3 consists of 15 residues. CDR3 coding DNA: TGTGCCAGCAGTTATAGGGGACTAGCCCAAGAGACCCAGTACTTC. The encoded protein is CASSYRGLAQETQYF.

The sample holds many counts of this clone. V usage is TRBV5-1 and J usage is TRBJ2-2; no clear D gene. Germline assignment: CDR1 SGHRS and CDR2 YFSETQ. V was pared by 2 bases and J by 6 bases, with 2 bases between. The CDR3 is 11 residues long. CDR3 residues: CASSFSGELFF. The CDR3 region has the DNA TGCGCCAGCAGCTTCTCCGGGGAGCTGTTTTTT.

The chain couples TRBV15 to TRBJ1-4; 9 bases are a match to TRBD1. J lost 8 bases, V lost 3 bases, and 16 bases had no gene match. CDR3 length: 18 amino acids. Per the germline V gene, CDR1 is LNHNV and CDR2 is YYDKDF (reference sequence). The CDR3 reads CATSSSRDREGPREKLFF. The CDR3 DNA follows: TGTGCCACCAGCAGCTCCCGGGACAGGGAAGGTCCGCGGGAAAAACTGTTTTTT.

The chain carries TRBV4-1 and TRBJ2-7, with D possibly matching TRBD2 (6 bases). V dropped 1 base and J dropped 3 bases, with 19 bases sitting between them. The germline CDR1 and CDR2 sequences are MGHRA and YSYEKL. The CDR3 is made up of 17 amino acids. CDR3 residues: CASSQAKLRGVNYEQYF. The CDR3 coding sequence is TGCGCCAGCAGCCAAGCCAAATTGCGCGGGGTCAACTACGAGCAGTACTTC.

J is TRBJ2-1 and V is TRBV19; TRBD2 matches at 9 bases. Germline V CDR1 and CDR2: LNHDA, SQIVND (reference sequence). CDR3 length: 15 amino acids. Trimming took 7 bases from V and 5 from J; bases not matched to a gene: 9. The CDR3 loop reads CASNQNSGGNNEQFF. CDR3 nucleotide sequence: TGTGCCAGTAATCAAAATAGCGGGGGAAACAATGAGCAGTTCTTC.

The chain has TRBV4-1 and TRBJ2-1; D remains ambiguous. The CDR3 loop spans 16 amino acids. V was trimmed by 4 bases and J by 4 bases, leaving 17 bases between them. Germline assignment: CDR1 MGHRA and CDR2 YSYEKL. CDR3 region: CASSPKMWDPYNEQFF. CDR3 in DNA: TGCGCCAGCAGCCCGAAAATGTGGGATCCATACAATGAGCAGTTCTTC.